These 24 T cell receptor beta chains were all obtained from the same sample, sequenced in a study of PD-1 blockade in classical Hodgkin lymphoma. The data were produced by immunoSEQ multiplex PCR, yet TCRdb's version contains in-frame clones alone and is incomplete. The profile covers about 17,000 clones, with under 85% appearing a single time and 3.5% to 5% taken by the ten largest. Every patient experienced relapse after autologous stem cell transplantation, and brentuximab vedotin exposure varied. Here the sequenced sample was peripheral blood mononuclear cells (PBMCs), taken at baseline. These receptors were collected from a human donor with classical Hodgkin lymphoma.

This clone was detected only once. This chain uses TRBV28 with TRBJ1-3; D remains ambiguous. V was cut by 3 bases and J by 4 bases, with 16 bases left in between. This CDR3 spans 16 amino acids. The germline CDR1 and CDR2 sequences are MDHEN and SYDVKM. CDR3 region: CASSFLPPKRGNTIYF. The CDR3 DNA sequence: TGTGCCAGCAGTTTCCTACCCCCCAAGCGGGGAAACACCATATATTTT.

This chain joins TRBV18 and TRBJ2-7, with D possibly TRBD1 on 5 matching bases. The CDR3 spans 16 residues. From germline, CDR1 is KGHSH and CDR2 LQKENI. V lost 3 bases and J lost 4, with 19 bases in between. The DNA for the CDR3 is TGTGCCAGCTCACCGCGTGGGGCCGCTTTAACATACGAGCAGTACTTC. Translating gives CASSPRGAALTYEQYF.

This clone appeared a few times. The chain recombines TRBV13 with TRBJ2-7; 15 bases map to TRBD2. The CDR3 totals 17 residues. CDR1 and CDR2 (germline): PRHDT, FYEKMQ (reference sequence). V was pared by 1 base and J by 7 bases, with 8 bases of the junction left unmatched. The CDR3 region has the DNA TGTGCCAGCAGCTTAGAAGGACTAGCGGGGGGGCCGGGGGAGCAGTACTTC. Translating gives CASSLEGLAGGPGEQYF. Using reference TRBV13 and TRBJ2-7 for the parts outside the CDR3, the full variable domain is AAGVIQSPRHLIKEKRETATLKCYPIPRHDTVYWYQQGPGQDPQFLISFYEKMQSDKGSIPDRFSAQQFSDYHSELNMSSLELGDSALYFCASSLEGLAGGPGEQYFGPGTRLTVT.

The chain combines TRBV4-3 with TRBJ1-4; D is ambiguous. V gave up 0 bases and J gave up 5 bases, with 7 bases separating them. Germline V gene sequence: CDR1 LGHNA, CDR2 YSLEER. The CDR3 sequence is 14 residues long. The CDR3, as DNA: TGCGCCAGCAGCCAAGACAGACCAAATGAAAAACTGTTTTTT. It specifies CASSQDRPNEKLFF.

The CDR3: CASSVGLAGGYIQYF. CDR3 sequence (DNA): TGTGCCAGCAGCGTAGGACTAGCGGGGGGTTACATTCAGTACTTC. The chain employs TRBV9 and TRBJ2-4, with TRBD2 matching over 13 bases. The V and J ends lost 0 bases and 8 bases, in that order; junction bases with no gene match: 2. Looked up from germline, CDR1 is SGDLS and CDR2 is YYNGEE. The CDR3 length is 15 residues.

This sequence joins TRBV28 and TRBJ2-7; D is uncertain. The length of the CDR3 is 11 residues. The ends were cut back, 8 bases at V and 5 bases at J, with 10 bases in the middle. Germline values: CDR1 MDHEN, CDR2 SYDVKM. Here the CDR3 DNA reads TGTGCCAGCTGGTTGGGGAACGAGCAGTACTTC. This encodes CASWLGNEQYF.

J is TRBJ2-1 and V is TRBV27; 12 bases fit TRBD2. V dropped 6 bases and J dropped 7; count of bases not matched to a gene: 4. CDR3 length: 14 residues. Germline V CDR1 and CDR2: MNHEY, SMNVEV (reference sequence). The CDR3 DNA reads as TGTGCCAGCAGACTAGCGGGAGGTTTTAATGAGCAGTTCTTC. Its protein product is CASRLAGGFNEQFF.

The chain is built from TRBV6-6 and TRBJ1-3, with 7 bases that match TRBD1. V dropped 2 bases and J dropped 2; count of bases not matched to a gene: 3. The CDR3 runs to 15 residues. CDR1 is MNHNY and CDR2 is SVGAGI in the germline V gene (reference sequence). The CDR3 is CASSYRDSPGNTIYF. As DNA, the CDR3 is TGTGCCAGCAGTTACAGGGACAGCCCTGGAAACACCATATATTTT.

The rearrangement joins TRBV19 to TRBJ1-1; the match to TRBD1 covers 7 bases. Per germline, CDR1 LNHDA and CDR2 SQIVND (reference sequence). V lost 5 bases, J lost 1 base, and 4 bases stayed unmatched. CDR3 length equals 14 residues. CDR3: CASSSQGGNTEAFF. CDR3 nucleotides: TGTGCCAGTAGTTCTCAGGGGGGGAACACTGAAGCTTTCTTT.

This clone was counted only a few times. The rearrangement links TRBV5-4 to TRBJ1-6, with D maybe TRBD1 (6 bases). Per germline, CDR1 SGHNT and CDR2 YYREEE (reference sequence). The germline V and J ends were trimmed by 4 bases and 0 bases, with 14 bases remaining between them. The CDR3 runs to 17 residues. CDR3 bases: TGTGCCAGCAGCCTGGGAGGGGGGAGCTCCTATAATTCACCCCTCCACTTT. As protein: CASSLGGGSSYNSPLHF.

The chain links TRBV21-1 to TRBJ2-1; TRBD2 was called by the table and not checked on the DNA. TRBV21-1 is deemed a pseudogene. The CDR3 extends over 22 amino acids. The CDR3 protein is CASSKALGGRTTPSGAYNEQFF. CDR3 nucleotide sequence: TGTGCCAGCAGCAAAGCGCTTGGAGGGCGGACTACACCCAGCGGGGCCTACAATGAGCAGTTCTTC.

The chain employs TRBV28 and TRBJ1-5; no reliable D call. Trimming removed 3 bases at V and 3 bases at J, with 6 bases between. The V gene's germline CDR1 is MDHEN and CDR2 SYDVKM. The CDR3 consists of 13 residues. The CDR3: CASSFQNNQPQHF. The CDR3, as DNA: TGTGCCAGCAGTTTTCAGAACAATCAGCCCCAGCATTTT.

CDR3 sequence reads: CASRTQGSGNTIYF. Here the CDR3 DNA reads TGTGCCAGCAGGACACAGGGATCTGGAAACACCATATATTTT. The J gene is TRBJ1-3, the V gene TRBV28, with TRBD1 as a possible D gene (6 bases). The germline CDR1 and CDR2 sequences are MDHEN and SYDVKM. The CDR3 has 14 residues. The V gene lost 6 bases and the J gene lost 1 base, with 10 bases spanning the gap.

This chain joins TRBV6-5 and TRBJ2-1, with 8 bases fitting TRBD2. The CDR3 is 13 amino acids. The germline V gene encodes CDR1 MNHEY and CDR2 SVGAGI. V shed 7 bases and J 7 bases; nucleotides not matched to a gene: 6. The CDR3 nucleotides read TGTGCCAGCACCAGCGGGAGTAGTAATGAGCAGTTCTTC. As protein: CASTSGSSNEQFF.

The gene calls are TRBV27 and TRBJ1-1, with D perhaps TRBD1 (5 bases). Germline V gene sequence: CDR1 MNHEY, CDR2 SMNVEV (reference sequence). V was trimmed by 5 bases and J by 0 bases, leaving 13 bases between them. This CDR3 spans 15 amino acids. The DNA of the CDR3 is TGTGCCAGCAGTGCCTGGGGACGGATGAACACTGAAGCTTTCTTT. Amino acids: CASSAWGRMNTEAFF.

The chain has TRBV4-1 and TRBJ1-1, with TRBD1 as a possible D gene (6 bases). This CDR3 comprises 15 residues. The germline gives CDR1 MGHRA, CDR2 YSYEKL. V lost 5 bases and J lost 1, with 14 bases in between. This CDR3 is CASSFGPRGNTEAFF. The CDR3 DNA is TGCGCCAGCAGCTTCGGCCCCAGGGGGAACACTGAAGCTTTCTTT.

This chain connects TRBV5-4 to TRBJ1-1; 7 nucleotides align to TRBD1. This CDR3 spans 14 amino acids. In germline, CDR1 is SGHNT, CDR2 YYREEE (reference sequence). V shed 0 bases, J shed 3 bases, and the junction held 2 bases outside the gene matches. CDR3: CASSLDRGYTEAFF. The CDR3 DNA is TGTGCCAGCAGCTTGGACAGGGGCTACACTGAAGCTTTCTTT. Full variable domain (missing parts from reference TRBV5-4 and TRBJ1-1): ETGVTQSPTHLIKTRGQQVTLRCSSQSGHNTVSWYQQALGQGPQFIFQYYREEENGRGNFPPRFSGLQFPNYSSELNVNALELDDSALYLCASSLDRGYTEAFFGQGTRLTVV.

The rearrangement joins TRBV15 to TRBJ2-1; no reliable D call. Per the germline V gene, CDR1 is LNHNV and CDR2 is YYDKDF (reference sequence). The V gene lost 9 bases and the J gene lost 8 bases, with 17 bases spanning the gap. The CDR3 covers 13 residues. CDR3 protein: CATSDSVGDEQFF. The CDR3 bases are TGTGCCACTTCAGACTCTGTGGGCGATGAGCAGTTCTTC.

This rearrangement joins TRBV27 to TRBJ1-5; D unresolved. The CDR3 length is 12 residues. V lost 5 bases and J 9 bases, leaving 11 bases between the germline ends. CDR1 is MNHEY, CDR2 SMNVEV, per germline (reference sequence). Written as DNA, the CDR3 is TGTGCCAGCAGTGACGTAGGCTGGCCCCAGCATTTT. As protein: CASSDVGWPQHF.

The rearrangement uses TRBV7-2 and TRBJ2-1; D unresolved. Germline loops: CDR1 SGHTA, CDR2 FQGNSA. The V end lost 5 bases, the J end lost 3 bases, and 14 bases lay between the germline ends. CDR3 size: 15 residues. CDR3 DNA sequence: TGTGCCAGCAGCCCCTTCACGGAAAGCTACAATGAGCAGTTCTTC. Protein: CASSPFTESYNEQFF.

The chain uses TRBV6-5 and TRBJ2-7; D is ambiguous. Germline V CDR1 and CDR2: MNHEY, SVGAGI. V lost 6 bases and J 3 bases, leaving 15 bases between the germline ends. The CDR3 contains 14 residues. Here the CDR3 DNA reads TGTGCCAGCAGGGGTCCGACGTGGGGCTACGAGCAGTACTTC. Translation gives CASRGPTWGYEQYF.

This chain connects TRBV6-5 to TRBJ1-2; D gene unclear. CDR1 is MNHEY and CDR2 is SVGAGI in the germline V gene. Trimming took 6 bases from V and 2 from J, leaving 10 bases between them. The CDR3 is 13 residues long. CDR3 protein: CASRGWSNYGYTF. The CDR3, as DNA: TGTGCCAGCAGGGGGTGGAGCAACTATGGCTACACCTTC.

CDR3 residues: CASSSTSSEAFF. The CDR3 coding sequence is TGTGCCAGCAGTTCGACAAGCTCTGAAGCTTTCTTT. This chain links TRBV6-6 with TRBJ1-1; D not resolved. V was trimmed by 4 bases and J by 6 bases, leaving 9 bases between them. The CDR3 contains 12 residues. In germline, CDR1 is MNHNY, CDR2 SVGAGI (reference sequence).

Concerning this clone itself: A junction boundary mismatches the germline segment, possibly from a read error. The chain uses TRBV6-1 and TRBJ2-7; D possibly matches TRBD1 or TRBD2 (5 bases each). The CDR3 runs to 15 residues. Germline V gene lookup returns CDR1 MNHNS and CDR2 SASEGT. CDR3 sequence: CASREAHGARDEQYF. CDR3 nucleotide sequence: TGTGCCAGCAGGGAAGCCCACGGGGCAAGGGACGAGCAGTACTTC.